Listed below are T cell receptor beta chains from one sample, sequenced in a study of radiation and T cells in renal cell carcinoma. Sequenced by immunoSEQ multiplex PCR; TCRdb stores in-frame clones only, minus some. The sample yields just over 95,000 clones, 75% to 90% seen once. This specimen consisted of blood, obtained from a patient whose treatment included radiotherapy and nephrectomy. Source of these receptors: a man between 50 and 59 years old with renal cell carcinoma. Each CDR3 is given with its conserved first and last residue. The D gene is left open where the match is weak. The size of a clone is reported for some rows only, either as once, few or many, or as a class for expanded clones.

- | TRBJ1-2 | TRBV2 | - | TGTGCCAGCAGTATGGGACCCCCCCAGGGCTACACCTTC | CASSMGPPQGYTF
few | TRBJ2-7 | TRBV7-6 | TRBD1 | TGTGCCAGCAGCCCCGGGACAGGGGGCTTAAGGCAGTACTTC | CASSPGTGGLRQYF
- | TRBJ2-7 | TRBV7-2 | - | TGTGCCAGCAGCCCCGTCAGCTCCTACGAGCAGTACTTC | CASSPVSSYEQYF
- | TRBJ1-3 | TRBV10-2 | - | TGCGCCAGCAGTGTTTCCGGAGGCTCTGGAAACACCATATATTTT | CASSVSGGSGNTIYF
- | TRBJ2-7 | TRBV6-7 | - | TGTGCCAGCAGTTACCGCGCTTGTGGGGGGGGCGGCGAGCAGTACTTC | CASSYRACGGGGEQYF
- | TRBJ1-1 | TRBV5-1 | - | TGCGCCAGCAGCCCTCAGATGAACACTGAAGCTTTCTTT | CASSPQMNTEAFF
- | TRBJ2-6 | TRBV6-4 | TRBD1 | TGTGCCAGCAGTCAGGGGGCTGCTGGGGCCAACGTCCTGACTTTC | CASSQGAAGANVLTF
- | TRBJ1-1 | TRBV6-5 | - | TGTGCCAGCAGCGAGGTCGACGCTGAAGCTTTCTTT | CASSEVDAEAFF
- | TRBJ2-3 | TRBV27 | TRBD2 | TGTGCCAGCAGTTTAAGTGGCGGGAGGCCCACAGATACGCAGTATTTT | CASSLSGGRPTDTQYF
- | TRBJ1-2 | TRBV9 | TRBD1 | TGTGCCAGCAGCGTAGCGGGGACAGGGGGTCTCTATGGCTACACCTTC | CASSVAGTGGLYGYTF
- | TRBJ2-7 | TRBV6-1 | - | TGTGCCAGCAGTGAGCAGTTCTACGAGCAGTACTTC | CASSEQFYEQYF
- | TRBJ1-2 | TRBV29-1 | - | TGCAGCGTTGAACTTGGTCCCGGGACAAGGAACTATGGCTACACCTTC | CSVELGPGTRNYGYTF
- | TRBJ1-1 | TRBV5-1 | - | TGCGCCAGCAGCTCTGACCCGGATTTTGAAGCTTTCTTT | CASSSDPDFEAFF
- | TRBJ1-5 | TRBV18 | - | TGTGCCAGCTCACCAACCCAAGATCAGCCCCAGCATTTT | CASSPTQDQPQHF
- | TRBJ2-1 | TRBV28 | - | TGTGCCAGCAGCCCATTCTCTGGGGTTACCTACAATGAGCAGTTCTTC | CASSPFSGVTYNEQFF
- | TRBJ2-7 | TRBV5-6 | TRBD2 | TGTGCCAGCATCGCTAGCGGGAGCGGTGCGACCCACGAGCAGTACTTC | CASIASGSGATHEQYF
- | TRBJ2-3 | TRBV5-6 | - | TGTGCCAGCAGCCCGAACAGGGTGACAGATACGCAGTATTTT | CASSPNRVTDTQYF
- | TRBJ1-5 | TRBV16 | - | TGTGCCAGCAGCCAATCGTCGGGGGCTCGGGATCAGCCCCAGCATTTT | CASSQSSGARDQPQHF
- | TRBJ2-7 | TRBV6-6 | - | TGTGCCAGCAGTCGTACCGGGGCAGAAGCAACCTACGAGCAGTACTTC | CASSRTGAEATYEQYF
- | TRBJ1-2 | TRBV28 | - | TGTGCCAGCAGTTTTCCGGATAACTATGGCTACACCTTC | CASSFPDNYGYTF
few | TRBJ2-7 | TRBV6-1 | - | TGTGCCAGCAGTGAACCCTACGAGCAGTACTTC | CASSEPYEQYF
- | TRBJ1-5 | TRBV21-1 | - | TGTGCCAGCAGCAAAGACGGTCCCACAAGGGACAGGGCCAATCAGCCCCAGCATTTT | CASSKDGPTRDRANQPQHF
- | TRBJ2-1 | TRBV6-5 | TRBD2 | TGTGCCAGCAGGTTAGCGGGAGGAGGAGTCAATGAGCAGTTCTTC | CASRLAGGGVNEQFF
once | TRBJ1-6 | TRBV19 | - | TGTGCCAGTAGTATCGGGCGAAAGGAGACAGTGTCGGGTAATTCACCCCTCCACTTT | CASSIGRKETVSGNSPLHF
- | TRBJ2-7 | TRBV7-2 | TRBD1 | TGTGCCAGCAGCTTACGGGGTGGACAGGGGGCCTACGAGCAGTACTTC | CASSLRGGQGAYEQYF
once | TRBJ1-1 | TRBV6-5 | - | TGTGCCAGCTACCAAGGTTGGGGGAACACTGAAGCTTTCTTT | CASYQGWGNTEAFF
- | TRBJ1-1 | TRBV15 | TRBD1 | TGTGCCACCAGCAGAGGACAGGGTGTAACTGAAGCTTTCTTT | CATSRGQGVTEAFF
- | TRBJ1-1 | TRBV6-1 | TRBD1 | TGTGCCAGCATCCGACAGGGGTTGTCGAACACTGAAGCTTTCTTT | CASIRQGLSNTEAFF
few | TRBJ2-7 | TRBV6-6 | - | TGTGCCAGCAGAGAGTTGACAGGATCCTACGAGCAGTACTTC | CASRELTGSYEQYF
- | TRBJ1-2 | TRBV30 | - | TGTGCCTGGAGTGTAAATGGGTTGGGAGGCTACACCTTC | CAWSVNGLGGYTF
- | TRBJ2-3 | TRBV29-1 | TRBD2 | TGCAGCGCTAGCGGGGTGGGCACAGATACGCAGTATTTT | CSASGVGTDTQYF
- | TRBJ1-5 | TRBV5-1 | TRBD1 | TGCGCCAGTTCGGCACAGGGGGCGGTGGGCCAGCCCCAGCATTTT | CASSAQGAVGQPQHF
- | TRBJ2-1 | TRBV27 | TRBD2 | TGTGCCAGCAGTTTTCGGCTAGCGGTTAAGGCCGGGCATGAGCAGTTCTTC | CASSFRLAVKAGHEQFF
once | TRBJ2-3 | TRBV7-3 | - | TGTGCCAGCAGCCCCGGGCCCAAAGATACGCAGTATTTT | CASSPGPKDTQYF
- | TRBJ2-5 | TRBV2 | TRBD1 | TGTGCCAGCAGCAGGGACAGGGGGTGGGAGACCCAGTACTTC | CASSRDRGWETQYF
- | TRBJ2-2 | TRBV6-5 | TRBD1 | TGTGCCAGCAGTCAGGGGGCCCCCGGGGAGCTGTTTTTT | CASSQGAPGELFF
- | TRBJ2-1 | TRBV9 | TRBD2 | TGTGCCAGCCAAGCCAATAGCGGGACCTACAATGAGCAGTTCTTC | CASQANSGTYNEQFF
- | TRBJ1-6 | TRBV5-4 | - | TGTGCCAGCAGCTTGGGGAGCTCCTATAATTCACCCCTCCACTTT | CASSLGSSYNSPLHF